The entry below gives a single TCR beta chain sequence along with its context. The data are from a study of blood T cell repertoires in COVID-19. Study in general: Spain, Italy and the United States supplied samples that represented acute and convalescent COVID-19. PBMCs, B-cell-depleted T cells, or T cells were the source of the cDNA or gDNA that made up the material.

In the authors' methods: Nucleated cell number was recorded as an estimate derived from reference gene primer amplification. TCRdb's table, derived via immunoSEQ multiplex PCR, lists solely in-frame clones and lacks some. D and trimming were read from the DNA, whereas the V and J calls and clone size are those reported in that table. The sample includes nearly 80,000 clones, 87% of them seen just once. The CDR3 runs to 13 residues. The V gene lost 1 base and the J gene lost 4 bases, with 7 bases spanning the gap. Per germline, CDR1 LNHNV and CDR2 YYDKDF (reference sequence). The receptor was derived from a woman at least 80 years old with active or convalescent COVID-19. Material: peripheral blood. This chain links TRBV15 with TRBJ1-1; weak D call: TRBD1 (5 bases). In nucleotides, the CDR3 is TGTGCCACCAGCAGAGTTAGGGGCACTGAAGCTTTCTTT. As protein: CATSRVRGTEAFF.